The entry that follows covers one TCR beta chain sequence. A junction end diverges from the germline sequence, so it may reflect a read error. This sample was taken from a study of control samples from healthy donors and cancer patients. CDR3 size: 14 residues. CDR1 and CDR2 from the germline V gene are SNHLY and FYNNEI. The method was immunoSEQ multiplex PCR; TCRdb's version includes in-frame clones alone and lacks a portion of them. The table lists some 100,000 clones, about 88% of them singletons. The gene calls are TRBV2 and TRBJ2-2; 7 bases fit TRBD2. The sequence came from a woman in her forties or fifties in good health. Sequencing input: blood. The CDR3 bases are TGTGCCAGCAGGGAAGCGGGGTACACCGGGGAGCTGTTTTTT. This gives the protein CASREAGYTGELFF.